The clone carrying this T cell receptor beta chain was observed a handful of times. Its antigen is not known. Treatment denoted: oral pan-JAK inhibitor, 5-10 mg twice daily. cDNA prepared by RNA extraction and subsequent reverse transcription served as the template for sequencing. TCRdb's table, derived via immunoSEQ multiplex PCR, lists solely in-frame clones and lacks some. The sample lists 200,000 or so clones; 35% to 40% were seen once. The CDR3 spans 14 residues. The V and J ends lost 5 bases and 1 base respectively, with 8 bases between them. The germline CDR1 and CDR2 sequences are SGHTA and FQGNSA. This specimen comes from a study of CD8+ T cells in alopecia areata. Study background: The investigators scored severity in treated patients by the percentage of affected scalp area. Study-wide results and limits: On tofacitinib, scalp clonality and expanded CD8+ clones among top 100 fell significantly.

Sequencing used CD4+ T cells sorted from blood, obtained around week 31, from a patient treated with tofacitinib. This receptor was taken from a human donor with alopecia areata. The chain uses TRBV7-2 and TRBJ2-2, with TRBD2 as a possible D gene (5 bases). CDR3: CASSGRQNTGELFF. CDR3 in DNA: TGTGCCAGCAGCGGGAGACAGAACACCGGGGAGCTGTTTTTT. The full variable domain, in which reference TRBV7-2 and TRBJ2-2 provide the parts outside the CDR3, is GAGVSQSPSNKVTEKGKDVELRCDPISGHTALYWYRQSLGQGLEFLIYFQGNSAPDKSGLPSDRFSAERTGGSVSTLTIQRTQQEDSAVYLCASSGRQNTGELFFGEGSRLTVL.